What follows are 6 T cell receptor beta chains derived from one specimen sequenced in a study of T cell repertoires in cytomegalovirus infection. TCRdb used MiXCR to reprocess the reads, holding one entry per CDR3 protein. The sample carries some 220,000 distinct CDR3 sequences, around an eighth recorded once. Sequences were obtained from PBMCs. The receptors stem from a human donor in good health (CMV status not recorded). Some clones in this sample may be carry-over from other donors' samples.

At least ten counts were recorded for this clonotype. The chain couples TRBV4-3 to TRBJ2-1; perhaps TRBD2 as D (6 bases). Trimming left V 0 bases short and J 3 bases short, with 15 bases between. Looked up from germline, CDR1 is LGHNA and CDR2 is YSLEER. The CDR3 is 17 amino acids. In DNA form, the CDR3 reads TGCGCCAGCAGCCAAGATCAGTCTTCCGGGGGCTACAATGAGCAGTTCTTC. Translating it yields CASSQDQSSGGYNEQFF.

Only a few counts were recorded for this clonotype. The rearrangement links TRBV19 to TRBJ1-5; TRBD1 is a possible D gene (6 bases). Trimming removed 7 bases at V and 0 bases at J, with 13 bases between. Germline V gene lookup returns CDR1 LNHDA and CDR2 SQIVND (reference sequence). The CDR3 runs 15 residues. Written as DNA, the CDR3 is TGTGCCAGTAAGGACAGAGAGTTTAGCAATCAGCCCCAGCATTTT. As protein: CASKDREFSNQPQHF. Using reference TRBV19 and TRBJ1-5 for the parts outside the CDR3, the full variable domain is DGGITQSPKYLFRKEGQNVTLSCEQNLNHDAMYWYRQDPGQGLRLIYYSQIVNDFQKGDIAEGYSVSREKKESFPLTVTSAQKNPTAFYLCASKDREFSNQPQHFGDGTRLSIL.

This clonotype showed up just a few times. This rearrangement joins TRBV2 to TRBJ1-2, with 10 bases matching TRBD1. This CDR3 is built from 16 residues. V dropped 1 base and J dropped 1; count of bases not matched to a gene: 3. Germline CDR1 reads SNHLY; CDR2 reads FYNNEI. DNA for the CDR3: TGTGCCAGCAGTGAAGGTGGGACAGGGGATAACTATGGCTACACCTTC. The encoded protein is CASSEGGTGDNYGYTF.

V is TRBV5-4 and J is TRBJ2-5; D not certain. The CDR3 is 12 residues long. Germline CDR1 is SGHNT and CDR2 is YYREEE (reference sequence). V gave up 4 bases and J gave up 0 bases, with 4 bases separating them. This chain's CDR3 is CASSVDQETQYF. As DNA, the CDR3 is TGTGCCAGCAGCGTAGACCAAGAGACCCAGTACTTC.

This clonotype has more than one count but fewer than ten. The chain joins TRBV7-2 to TRBJ1-3; D gene uncertain. Trimming pared 5 bases from V and 0 bases from J, leaving 11 bases between. The CDR3 has 15 residues. CDR1 is SGHTA and CDR2 is FQGNSA in the germline V gene. The chain's CDR3 is CASSPLGLSGNTIYF. Written as DNA, the CDR3 is TGTGCCAGCAGCCCCCTCGGACTCTCTGGAAACACCATATATTTT. Based on the CDR3 plus reference TRBV7-2 and TRBJ1-3, the full variable domain is GAGVSQSPSNKVTEKGKDVELRCDPISGHTALYWYRQSLGQGLEFLIYFQGNSAPDKSGLPSDRFSAERTGGSVSTLTIQRTQQEDSAVYLCASSPLGLSGNTIYFGEGSWLTVV.

The rearrangement uses TRBV6-2 or TRBV6-3 and TRBJ2-7; D is possibly TRBD2 (6 bases). CDR1 MNHEY and CDR2 SVGEGT come from the germline V gene. Trimming left V 0 bases short and J 3 bases short, with 27 bases between. The CDR3 sequence is 20 residues long. The CDR3 protein is CASSYSIGGQAQNGGYEQYF. The CDR3 nucleotides read TGTGCCAGCAGTTACTCGATAGGCGGGCAAGCCCAAAACGGGGGCTACGAGCAGTACTTC.